What follows describes a single TCR beta chain. This sample is part of a study of blood T cell repertoires in COVID-19. Background on the study: Sites in the United States, Italy and Spain provided acute and convalescent COVID-19 samples. Nucleic acid was either cDNA or gDNA, and it came from T cells, B-cell-depleted T cells, or PBMCs.

Original methodology: Amplifying reference gene primers gave estimates of nucleated cell counts. Libraries were prepared by immunoSEQ multiplex PCR; TCRdb keeps only in-frame clonotypes and omits some of them. The DNA gave D and trimming, while V, J and clone size come from that table. The repertoire consists of about 120,000 clones, with 88% occurring once and the leading ten covering about 3%. The CDR3 loop spans 11 amino acids. CDR1 is DFQATT and CDR2 is SNEGSKA in the germline V gene (reference sequence). The source is a woman aged 50 to 60 with acute or convalescent COVID-19. The sequenced sample was peripheral blood. The J gene is TRBJ2-7, the V gene TRBV20-1; the D gene is possibly TRBD1 (6 bases). CDR3 sequence reads: CSAGAGYEQYF. The DNA for the CDR3 is TGCAGCGCAGGGGCGGGCTACGAGCAGTACTTC.